This T cell receptor beta chain was retrieved from a study of blood T cells in healthy people across ages. Alongside a J-beta primer mix, a sample-barcoded 5' primer served in a second PCR lasting about 7 to 11 cycles. Each cDNA molecule was tagged by a template-switch adaptor with 12 random nucleotides. TCRdb reprocessed the 5' RACE reads via MiXCR and lists one record per CDR3 protein. The sample yields fewer than 900,000 distinct CDR3 sequences, more than 40% seen once. Trimming shortened V by 7 bases and J by 8 bases, and 14 bases separated the two germline ends. The CDR3 is made up of 13 amino acids.

The source material was blood. This chain joins TRBV12-3 or TRBV12-4 and TRBJ1-4, with TRBD1 as a possible D gene (5 bases). This TCR was sampled from an older woman in good health. This CDR3 reads CASTRDHGEKLFF. CDR3 bases: TGTGCCAGCACCAGGGACCACGGGGAAAAACTGTTTTTT.